This TCR beta chain derives from a study of blood T cell repertoires in COVID-19. Study in general: The samples span acute and convalescent COVID-19 from the United States, Italy and Spain. From T cells, B-cell-depleted T cells, or PBMCs came the material, which was cDNA or gDNA.

In the study's own analysis: How many nucleated cells were present was estimated from reference gene primer amplification. Assay used: immunoSEQ multiplex PCR; TCRdb lists only in-frame clones, some missing. For V, J and clone size, that table is used; D and trimming come from the DNA. The top ten clones hold approximately 15% of a sample with about 55,000 clones, around nine tenths of them seen once. Sequencing was performed on peripheral blood. The TCR originated in an elderly man with acute or convalescent COVID-19.

The CDR3 is CASSASGTYNEQFF. CDR3 DNA sequence: TGTGCCAGCAGTGCTAGCGGGACCTACAATGAGCAGTTCTTC. The gene calls are TRBV6-4 and TRBJ2-1, with 9 nucleotides matching TRBD2. The CDR3 spans 14 residues. Germline trimming cut 4 bases from V and 2 bases from J; bases unmatched to any gene: 0. Per the germline V gene, CDR1 is MRHNA and CDR2 is SNTAGT.